This entry lists 24 T cell receptor beta chains sequenced from one sample in a study of OX40 agonist ivuxolimab in advanced cancers. Data came from immunoSEQ multiplex PCR; TCRdb stores just in-frame clones and leaves some out. The data show some 30,000 clones, approximately 84% seen once. The sequences come from CD4+ or CD8+ T cells sorted from blood, collected in a trial of the OX40 agonist ivuxolimab. These TCRs come from an adult with an advanced solid tumor such as melanoma, head and neck, liver or kidney cancer.

This clone was picked up a small number of times. This sequence joins TRBV9 and TRBJ2-1, with 8 bases identical to TRBD2. The V segment lost 0 bases and the J segment 7 bases; nucleotides outside the gene matches: 6. The CDR3 has 15 amino acids. Germline V gene lookup returns CDR1 SGDLS and CDR2 YYNGEE. CDR3 in amino acids: CASSVGAGVRNEQFF. As DNA, the CDR3 is TGTGCCAGCAGCGTAGGAGCGGGAGTAAGGAATGAGCAGTTCTTC.

The sample holds a few counts of this clone. This chain links TRBV7-9 with TRBJ2-7, with D hard to call. Trimming cost V 1 base and J 4 bases, with 8 bases left between them. Per germline, CDR1 SEHNR and CDR2 FQNEAQ (reference sequence). This CDR3 region has 13 residues. CDR3: CASSLGGYYEQYF. CDR3 DNA: TGTGCCAGCAGCTTAGGGGGATATTACGAGCAGTACTTC.

The chain couples TRBV15 to TRBJ1-6, with D hard to call. V lost 0 bases and J lost 0, with 6 bases in between. The CDR3 consists of 16 residues. Germline lookup yields CDR1 LNHNV and CDR2 YYDKDF (reference sequence). This CDR3 reads CATSREGSSYNSPLHF. CDR3 nucleotides: TGTGCCACCAGCAGAGAGGGGTCCTCCTATAATTCACCCCTCCACTTT.

The J gene is TRBJ2-7, the V gene TRBV29-1, with D unresolved. The CDR3 length is 14 residues. The ends were cut back, 3 bases at V and 2 bases at J, with 14 bases in the middle. The germline V gene encodes CDR1 SQVTM and CDR2 ANQGSEA. The CDR3 coding sequence is TGCAGCGTTGAGGTCCCAAGCGAAACCTACGAGCAGTACTTC. As protein: CSVEVPSETYEQYF.

The chain employs TRBV11-3 and TRBJ1-6; D is ambiguous. Trimming removed 3 bases at V and 9 bases at J, with 9 bases between. Germline CDR1 is SGHNT and CDR2 is YENEEA. This CDR3 comprises 13 residues. In DNA, the CDR3 is TGTGCCAGCAGCTTGACATCGGGTTCACCCCTCCACTTT. Amino acids: CASSLTSGSPLHF. The full variable domain, completed using reference TRBV11-3 and TRBJ1-6, is EAGVVQSPRYKIIEKKQPVAFWCNPISGHNTLYWYLQNLGQGPELLIRYENEEAVDDSQLPKDRFSAERLKGVDSTLKIQPAELGDSAVYLCASSLTSGSPLHFGNGTRLTVT.

The chain employs TRBV29-1 and TRBJ2-4; a weak D match, TRBD1 (6 bases). Germline CDR1 is SQVTM and CDR2 is ANQGSEA. This CDR3 is built from 16 residues. The V and J ends lost 6 bases and 7 bases respectively, with 25 bases between them. The CDR3 is CSVAGAQQGPGNIQYF. CDR3 nucleotides: TGCAGCGTCGCAGGGGCCCAACAGGGTCCTGGTAACATTCAGTACTTC.

The genes are TRBV19 and TRBJ1-1; TRBD1 matches 11 bases. CDR3 length: 15 residues. Germline CDR1 and CDR2: LNHDA and SQIVND (reference sequence). V lost 9 bases and J lost 5; bases outside the gene matches: 11. The chain's CDR3 is CASRDRGGMETEAFF. DNA of the CDR3: TGTGCCAGCAGGGACAGGGGGGGAATGGAGACTGAAGCTTTCTTT.

CDR3 in DNA: TGTGCCAGCAGCCCAGGGTTGGGCAATCAGCCCCAGCATTTT. Protein sequence: CASSPGLGNQPQHF. The chain employs TRBV5-4 and TRBJ1-5, with D tentatively TRBD1 (5 bases). The CDR3 covers 14 residues. CDR1 and CDR2 from the germline V gene are SGHNT and YYREEE (reference sequence). The V gene lost 4 bases and the J gene lost 2 bases, with 10 bases spanning the gap.

The chain joins TRBV5-6 to TRBJ1-1; possible D gene TRBD1, 5 bases. This CDR3 spans 14 amino acids. Germline V CDR1 and CDR2: SGHDT, YYEEEE. The germline V and J ends were trimmed by 4 bases and 3 bases, with 13 bases remaining between them. The CDR3 sequence is CASSHRGGDTEAFF. CDR3 sequence (DNA): TGTGCCAGCAGCCACCGCGGGGGTGACACTGAAGCTTTCTTT. Complete variable domain (other parts from reference TRBV5-6 and TRBJ1-1): DAGVTQSPTHLIKTRGQQVTLRCSPKSGHDTVSWYQQALGQGPQFIFQYYEEEERQRGNFPDRFSGHQFPNYSSELNVNALLLGDSALYLCASSHRGGDTEAFFGQGTRLTVV.

V usage is TRBV9 and J usage is TRBJ2-1; a weak D match, TRBD2 (7 bases). Germline V gives CDR1 SGDLS, CDR2 YYNGEE. CDR3 length equals 16 residues. The V end lost 0 bases, the J end lost 8 bases, and 18 bases lay between the germline ends. The CDR3 DNA reads TGTGCCAGCAGCGTAGAGGGGGGGCCCGCGGGCGATGAGCAGTTCTTC. Translating gives CASSVEGGPAGDEQFF.

V usage is TRBV4-3 and J usage is TRBJ1-1, with D unclear. The ends were cut back, 1 base at V and 3 bases at J, with 12 bases in the middle. Looked up from germline, CDR1 is LGHNA and CDR2 is YSLEER. The CDR3 totals 15 residues. CDR3 sequence reads: CASSQGPRRDTEAFF. For the CDR3, the DNA is TGCGCCAGCAGCCAAGGGCCCCGGCGGGACACTGAAGCTTTCTTT.

The chain has TRBV9 and TRBJ1-6; 8 bases agree with TRBD1. With 4 bases clipped from V and 1 base from J, the junction kept 7 bases outside the gene matches. The CDR3 runs 17 residues. Germline V gene sequence: CDR1 SGDLS, CDR2 YYNGEE. The CDR3 protein is CASSPQDRESYNSPLHF. Written as DNA, the CDR3 is TGTGCCAGCAGCCCCCAGGACAGGGAGTCCTATAATTCACCCCTCCACTTT.

This chain joins TRBV28 and TRBJ1-1; D is undetermined. From germline, CDR1 is MDHEN and CDR2 SYDVKM. The V end was cut by 1 base, the J end by 1 base, with 7 bases between. The CDR3 is 14 residues long. CDR3 bases: TGTGCCAGCAGTTTATTTGGGGAGAACACTGAAGCTTTCTTT. Amino acids: CASSLFGENTEAFF.

The chain joins TRBV5-1 to TRBJ1-1; D not certain. The ends were cut back, 0 bases at V and 5 bases at J, with 11 bases in the middle. Germline V gene lookup returns CDR1 SGHRS and CDR2 YFSETQ. CDR3 length equals 14 residues. CDR3 residues: CASSLAQRGTEAFF. For the CDR3, the DNA is TGCGCCAGCAGCTTGGCCCAGAGAGGAACTGAAGCTTTCTTT.

The rearrangement links TRBV4-1 to TRBJ2-5; 8 nucleotides line up with TRBD1. Per germline, CDR1 MGHRA and CDR2 YSYEKL. After removal of 1 base from V and 5 bases from J, the junction contained 0 bases not matched to a gene. CDR3 length: 13 amino acids. The CDR3, as DNA: TGCGCCAGCAGCCAAGGACAGGGGGAGACCCAGTACTTC. Protein: CASSQGQGETQYF.

The chain is built from TRBV6-6 and TRBJ1-1, with unresolved D. CDR3 size: 16 residues. Germline CDR1 is MNHNY and CDR2 is SVGAGI (reference sequence). Trimming left V 2 bases short and J 0 bases short, with 13 bases between. The DNA for the CDR3 is TGTGCCAGCAGTTACACTCCGTACAACGTGAACACTGAAGCTTTCTTT. It specifies CASSYTPYNVNTEAFF.

This chain joins TRBV30 and TRBJ1-2, with D unclear. The CDR3 length is 13 residues. Germline-derived CDR1 and CDR2 are GTSNPN and SVGIG (reference sequence). Trimming pared 2 bases from V and 3 bases from J, leaving 10 bases between. CDR3 bases: TGTGCCTGGAGTCTAGGACTGTACTATGGCTACACCTTC. Residues: CAWSLGLYYGYTF. The entire variable domain, with the rest obtained from reference TRBV30 and TRBJ1-2, is as follows: SQTIHQWPATLVQPVGSPLSLECTVEGTSNPNLYWYRQAAGRGLQLLFYSVGIGQISSEVPQNLSASRPQDRQFILSSKKLLLSDSGFYLCAWSLGLYYGYTFGSGTRLTVV.

The rearrangement joins TRBV27 to TRBJ2-7, with 9 bases lining up with TRBD1. CDR1 and CDR2 (germline): MNHEY, SMNVEV (reference sequence). The CDR3 spans 14 residues. The V segment lost 3 bases and the J segment 6 bases; nucleotides outside the gene matches: 6. Here the CDR3 DNA reads TGTGCCAGCAGTTTGAGGGACAGGGAGGCCGAGCAGTACTTC. Its protein is CASSLRDREAEQYF.

V and J are TRBV19 and TRBJ1-4; TRBD1 might be the D (5 bases). The CDR3 totals 17 residues. Trimming removed 8 bases from V and 8 bases from J, with 27 bases in between. CDR1 and CDR2 (germline): LNHDA, SQIVND (reference sequence). CDR3 region: CASDMGLVSQAGEKLFF. The CDR3 coding sequence is TGTGCCAGTGATATGGGTTTGGTTTCCCAGGCAGGGGAAAAACTGTTTTTT.

V and J are TRBV7-9 and TRBJ2-2; a possible D gene is TRBD1 (6 bases). Trimming cost V 0 bases and J 6 bases, with 14 bases left between them. This CDR3 is built from 16 residues. In germline, CDR1 is SEHNR, CDR2 FQNEAQ (reference sequence). The CDR3 loop is CASSLALGGFAGELFF. In nucleotides, the CDR3 is TGTGCCAGCAGCTTAGCGCTAGGGGGATTCGCCGGGGAGCTGTTTTTT. Based on the CDR3 plus reference TRBV7-9 and TRBJ2-2, the full variable domain is DTGVSQNPRHKITKRGQNVTFRCDPISEHNRLYWYRQTLGQGPEFLTYFQNEAQLEKSRLLSDRFSAERPKGSFSTLEIQRTEQGDSAMYLCASSLALGGFAGELFFGEGSRLTVL.

V is TRBV9 and J is TRBJ2-1; possibly TRBD2 for D (6 bases). The CDR3 covers 12 residues. The V gene's germline CDR1 is SGDLS and CDR2 YYNGEE. V lost 3 bases to trimming and J lost 7 bases, with 8 bases between them. CDR3 sequence: CASSARGNEQFF. In DNA, the CDR3 is TGTGCCAGCAGCGCCCGGGGGAATGAGCAGTTCTTC. Based on the CDR3 plus reference TRBV9 and TRBJ2-1, the full variable domain is DSGVTQTPKHLITATGQRVTLRCSPRSGDLSVYWYQQSLDQGLQFLIQYYNGEERAKGNILERFSAQQFPDLHSELNLSSLELGDSALYFCASSARGNEQFFGPGTRLTVL.

This chain uses TRBV19 with TRBJ1-2, with no clear D. Germline V lookup: CDR1 LNHDA, CDR2 SQIVND (reference sequence). Trimming pared 3 bases from V and 6 bases from J, leaving 14 bases between. The CDR3 runs 14 residues. The CDR3 spells CASSMGRETDGYTF. CDR3 in DNA: TGTGCCAGTAGTATGGGCCGGGAAACAGATGGCTACACCTTC.

V gene TRBV15 combines with J gene TRBJ2-1; TRBD2 aligns across 7 bases. Germline V gives CDR1 LNHNV, CDR2 YYDKDF (reference sequence). The trim removed 8 bases at V and 3 bases at J, leaving 10 bases unmatched. This CDR3 has 15 amino acids. CDR3: CATSSGGSFYNEQFF. Written as DNA, the CDR3 is TGTGCCACCTCAAGCGGCGGGAGTTTCTACAATGAGCAGTTCTTC.

CDR3 residues: CASSEAIETYQPQHF. The CDR3 DNA reads as TGTGCCAGCAGTGAAGCGATAGAAACGTACCAGCCCCAGCATTTT. The V gene is TRBV6-1, the J gene TRBJ1-5; the D is unclear. CDR3 length: 15 amino acids. V lost 0 bases and J lost 7, with 13 bases in between. The V gene's germline CDR1 is MNHNS and CDR2 SASEGT.